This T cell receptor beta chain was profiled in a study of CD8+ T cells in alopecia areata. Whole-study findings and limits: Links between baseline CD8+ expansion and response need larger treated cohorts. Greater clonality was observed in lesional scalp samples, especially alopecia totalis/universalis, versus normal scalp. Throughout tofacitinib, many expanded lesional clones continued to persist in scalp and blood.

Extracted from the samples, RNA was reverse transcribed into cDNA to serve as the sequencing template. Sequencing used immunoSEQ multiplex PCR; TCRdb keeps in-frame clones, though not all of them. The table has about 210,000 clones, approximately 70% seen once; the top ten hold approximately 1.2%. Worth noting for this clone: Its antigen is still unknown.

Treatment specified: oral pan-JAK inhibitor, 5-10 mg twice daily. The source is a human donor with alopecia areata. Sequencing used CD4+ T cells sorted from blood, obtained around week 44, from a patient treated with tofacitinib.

In DNA, the CDR3 is TGCGCCAGCAGCCAGCGCGGGGGGGCGGCCAAAAACATTCAGTACTTC. Translating gives CASSQRGGAAKNIQYF. This sequence joins TRBV4-3 and TRBJ2-4, with 9 bases fitting TRBD2. CDR3 length: 16 residues. Germline CDR1 and CDR2: LGHNA and YSLEER. Trimming cost V 3 bases and J 1 base; bases outside gene matches: 4.